The source of this T cell receptor (beta chain) is a study of T-cell reconstitution after alpha-beta-depleted transplantation in children. Unique molecular identifiers were incorporated during preparation of the TCRbeta library. TCRdb re-derived calls from the PCR reads in MiXCR, one entry per CDR3 protein. Of roughly 76,000 distinct CDR3 sequences detected, approximately 10% appear once; the ten largest clones hold less than 15%. In its sample, this clonotype was seen many times. Its antigen remains unknown. Points from the study as a whole: Reported findings indicate that, about two months after transplant, alpha-beta T cells came from several hundred expanded clones, which were derived from non-depleted graft cells.

V was cut by 4 bases and J by 2 bases, with 11 bases left in between. The CDR3 is 14 residues long. Germline V gene lookup returns CDR1 SGHKS and CDR2 YYEKEE (reference sequence). Here the sequenced sample was PBMCs, taken before TCRalphabeta/CD19-depleted stem cell transplant. The sequence was collected from a boy between 10 and 17 years old with acute myeloid leukemia, due to receive a stem cell transplant. This sequence joins TRBV5-5 and TRBJ2-3; D may match TRBD1 or TRBD2 (5 bases each). CDR3 protein: CASSPRDHTDTQYF. CDR3 bases: TGTGCCAGCAGCCCTCGGGACCACACAGATACGCAGTATTTT.